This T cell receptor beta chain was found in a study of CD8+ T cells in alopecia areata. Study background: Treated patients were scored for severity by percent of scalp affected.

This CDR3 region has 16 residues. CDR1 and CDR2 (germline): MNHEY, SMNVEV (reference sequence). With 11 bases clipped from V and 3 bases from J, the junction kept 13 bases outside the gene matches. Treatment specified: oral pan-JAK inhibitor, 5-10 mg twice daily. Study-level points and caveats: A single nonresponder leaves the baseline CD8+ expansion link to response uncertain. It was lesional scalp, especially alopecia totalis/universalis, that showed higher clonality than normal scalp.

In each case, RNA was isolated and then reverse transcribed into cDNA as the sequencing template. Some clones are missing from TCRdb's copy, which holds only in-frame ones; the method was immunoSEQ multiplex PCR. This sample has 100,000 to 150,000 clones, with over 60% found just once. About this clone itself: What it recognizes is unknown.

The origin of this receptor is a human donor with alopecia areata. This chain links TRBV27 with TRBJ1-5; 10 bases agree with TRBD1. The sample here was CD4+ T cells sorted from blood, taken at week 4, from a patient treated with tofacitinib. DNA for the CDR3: TGTGCCCTTCTGATCCCCGGGACAGGGGTCAATCAGCCCCAGCATTTT. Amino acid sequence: CALLIPGTGVNQPQHF.